What follows are 22 T cell receptor beta chains derived from one specimen sequenced in a study of monozygotic twins with inflammatory bowel disease. After re-calling the 5' RACE reads, TCRdb lists one entry per CDR3 protein, DNA absent. This sample contains 140,000 to 150,000 distinct CDR3 sequences. Material for sequencing was blood. The receptors stem from a human donor with ulcerative colitis or Crohn's disease, or a healthy co-twin of an affected twin (not recorded which).

The V gene is TRBV7-6, the J gene TRBJ2-5; TCRdb's assignment of TRBD2 cannot be checked, as there is no DNA. The CDR3 contains 15 residues. Germline lookup yields CDR1 SGHVS and CDR2 FNYEAQ. The CDR3 reads CASSPTSWGAETQYF.

V and J are TRBV15 and TRBJ1-1; the D call of TRBD1 rests on TCRdb alone, since no DNA is present to check it. The CDR3 has 15 residues. Germline values: CDR1 LNHNV, CDR2 YYDKDF (reference sequence). CDR3 sequence reads: CATSSTGLTNTEAFF.

The chain employs TRBV3-1 and TRBJ2-3; TCRdb designates TRBD1, a call that cannot be tested without DNA. CDR3 length equals 15 residues. Germline lookup yields CDR1 LGHDT and CDR2 YNNKEL (reference sequence). The CDR3 is CASSQDPGGGDTQYF.

The chain recombines TRBV28 with TRBJ2-1; TCRdb's D call, TRBD2, is unchecked because there is no DNA. Germline CDR1 reads MDHEN; CDR2 reads SYDVKM. The CDR3 sequence is 17 residues long. The CDR3 spells CASSPQRGLAPSFEQFF.

The chain joins TRBV11-1 to TRBJ1-1; TCRdb proposes TRBD1, but this gene call is untestable without DNA. This CDR3 is 15 amino acids long. Looked up from germline, CDR1 is SGHAT and CDR2 is FQDESV (reference sequence). This CDR3 reads CASSWGGSLNTEAFF. Supplemented by reference TRBV11-1 and TRBJ1-1, the full variable domain reads EAEVAQSPRYKITEKSQAVAFWCDPISGHATLYWYRQILGQGPELLVQFQDESVVDDSQLPKDRFSAERLKGVDSTLKIQPAELGDSAMYLCASSWGGSLNTEAFFGQGTRLTVV.

The rearrangement links TRBV24-1 to TRBJ2-2; TCRdb lists TRBD1, though no DNA is available to test this call. The V gene's germline CDR1 is KGHDR and CDR2 SFDVKD. CDR3 length: 14 residues. This CDR3 is CATSTLGGTGELFF.

The chain combines TRBV5-6 with TRBJ1-5. From germline, CDR1 is SGHDT and CDR2 YYEEEE. The CDR3 sequence is 13 residues long. The CDR3 is CASSLRLGQPQHF.

The CDR3 is CASSAGPTGELFF. This sequence joins TRBV19 and TRBJ2-2; TCRdb proposes TRBD2, but this gene call is untestable without DNA. The CDR3 is made up of 13 amino acids. In germline, CDR1 is LNHDA, CDR2 SQIVND (reference sequence).

The chain uses TRBV11-2 and TRBJ2-1; the TCRdb D gene call, TRBD2, has no DNA to confirm it. The CDR3 has 15 amino acids. CDR1 and CDR2 from the germline V gene are SGHAT and FQNNGV. Here the CDR3 reads CASSLEAGGQNEQFF.

The J gene is TRBJ2-7, the V gene TRBV20-1; the D gene TCRdb calls, TRBD1, cannot be checked with no DNA. The length of the CDR3 is 16 residues. The germline V gene has CDR1 DFQATT and CDR2 SNEGSKA (reference sequence). The CDR3 loop is CSAGAFGAGVPYEQYF.

CDR3 in amino acids: CASSHGGEVYEQYF. V usage is TRBV3-1 and J usage is TRBJ2-7; TCRdb returns TRBD1, unconfirmable since there is no DNA. Germline CDR1 reads LGHDT; CDR2 reads YNNKEL (reference sequence). The CDR3 has 14 amino acids.

J is TRBJ2-1 and V is TRBV20-1; as DNA is missing, the TRBD2 call by TCRdb cannot be tested. The V gene's germline CDR1 is DFQATT and CDR2 SNEGSKA (reference sequence). The CDR3 extends over 14 amino acids. CDR3 sequence reads: CSVVAGGSYNEQFF.

V usage is TRBV30 and J usage is TRBJ2-2. CDR3 size: 12 residues. Germline loops: CDR1 GTSNPN, CDR2 SVGIG (reference sequence). The chain's CDR3 is CAWSGVPGELFF.

The V and J genes are TRBV25-1 and TRBJ2-5; checking the TCRdb D call of TRBD1 is not possible without DNA. CDR3 length: 13 residues. Germline V gene lookup returns CDR1 MGHDK and CDR2 SYGVNS. The CDR3 loop is CASSRTGGETQYF.

The CDR3 sequence: CSVERGTGDYEQYF. The chain is built from TRBV29-1 and TRBJ2-7; TCRdb picks TRBD1, but there is no DNA to check that call. This CDR3 region has 14 residues. Germline CDR1 SQVTM, CDR2 ANQGSEA.

The gene calls are TRBV5-1 and TRBJ1-5; TCRdb names TRBD1, which stays unverified in the absence of DNA. The germline CDR1 and CDR2 sequences are SGHRS and YFSETQ. The CDR3 contains 14 residues. The CDR3 protein is CASSFLGQNQPQHF.

This chain uses TRBV10-3 with TRBJ1-6; there is no DNA to check the TCRdb D call of TRBD1. CDR3 length equals 14 residues. Per germline, CDR1 ENHRY and CDR2 SYGVKD. CDR3 sequence: CAIQDRERNSPLHF.

J is TRBJ1-6 and V is TRBV30. Germline CDR1 reads GTSNPN; CDR2 reads SVGIG (reference sequence). The CDR3 length is 13 residues. CDR3 amino acids: CAWRVTNNSPLHF. Combining the CDR3 with reference TRBV30 and TRBJ1-6 gives the whole variable domain SQTIHQWPATLVQPVGSPLSLECTVEGTSNPNLYWYRQAAGRGLQLLFYSVGIGQISSEVPQNLSASRPQDRQFILSSKKLLLSDSGFYLCAWRVTNNSPLHFGNGTRLTVT.

The gene calls are TRBV6-1 and TRBJ1-2; the TCRdb call, TRBD1, lacks DNA for checking. The CDR3 is 15 amino acids. Germline CDR1 reads MNHNS; CDR2 reads SASEGT. The CDR3 loop is CASLRRTGGIYGYTF.

The rearrangement joins TRBV7-6 to TRBJ1-4; no DNA is available, so the TRBD1 call from TCRdb remains unchecked. Looked up from germline, CDR1 is SGHVS and CDR2 is FNYEAQ. CDR3 length equals 15 residues. The CDR3 sequence is CASSRQGFGNEKLFF.

The chain couples TRBV11-2 to TRBJ2-1; TCRdb names TRBD1, which stays unverified in the absence of DNA. This CDR3 region has 13 residues. Looked up from germline, CDR1 is SGHAT and CDR2 is FQNNGV. The CDR3: CASSPGENNEQFF.

J is TRBJ2-7 and V is TRBV7-2; TCRdb indicates TRBD1, and absent DNA this call remains unverified. In germline, CDR1 is SGHTA, CDR2 FQGNSA. The CDR3 is 15 residues long. This chain's CDR3 is CASSRRTGDYYEQYF.